This T cell receptor beta chain was recovered during a study of response to subunit inactivated influenza vaccine (dated by TCRdb to between 2017 and 2018). The study in broad terms: Deep quantitative profiling of the T cell receptor repertoire was used in the study to follow responses to a trivalent subunit inactivated influenza vaccine.

From the cysteine up to the phenylalanine, the CDR3 has a length of 14 residues. The CDR3 DNA has 42 bases and is translated from base 1. In the germline V gene, CDR1 corresponds to MNHEY and CDR2 to SVGEGT. Relative to germline, V is 0 bases shorter and J is 1 base shorter, with 6 bases between their ends. Library generation was performed with RT-PCR. TCRdb lists the instrument as Illumina HiSeq 2500. The public sequencing data were trimmed at Q25 with fastp and processed into clonotypes with MiXCR by TCRdb, which kept only in-frame beta chains. Entries are consolidated by CDR3 protein sequence, retaining the most common genes and DNA. This sample gives about 540,000 distinct CDR3 sequences in total; 20% to 25% of them show up just once. The ten largest clones take up about 2.8% of the sample. Study-wide conclusions, independent of this receptor: According to the authors, only a limited number of new T cells may be recruited by each seasonal influenza vaccination.

This clonotype was recorded a few times. Its antigen is unknown. The record has no base qualities; no much larger clone is one base away. These sequences were also reported in another study, on T cells expressing NK-cell markers. In that second paper, the authors write: TCR beta cDNA libraries were made by 5'RACE template switching that added a universal primer site and unique molecular identifiers. Three sorted T-cell subsets (CD3+CD56+NKG2C+, CD3+CD56+NKG2C- and CD3+CD56-NKG2C+) from fewer than 10 donors had their TCR beta-chain repertoires profiled. Among the eight sequenced donors, only one was HCMV-seronegative, while the other seven were HCMV-seropositive. To restrict sorting to alphabetaTCR-expressing T cells, an anti-gammadeltaTCR antibody was added in several experiments. For several donors, the dominant CD3+CD56+NKG2C+ clonotypes were among the top 10 CD8+ clonotypes and accounted for roughly 1.0-8% of CD8+ T cells. Those dominant clonotypes were again the most abundant among CD3+CD56-NKG2C+ cells in several donors, at about 25-60.1%. Whether the expanded NKG2C-expressing T cell clones were specific for HCMV antigens remained unclear. All eight donors whose samples were sequenced were randomly selected healthy volunteers, three of them men and five women. A commercial ELISA kit detecting HCMV-specific IgG in serum was used to determine HCMV serostatus. Peripheral blood mononuclear cells were isolated from blood by Ficoll density gradient centrifugation. Magnetic immunoseparation with Miltenyi isolation kits was used to isolate CD4+ and CD8+ T cells from PBMC. cDNA synthesis was primed from the TCR beta constant segment and was followed by two successive PCR amplification steps. Libraries were sequenced as 2 x 150 bp reads on Illumina HiSeq 2000/2500, MiSeq or NextSeq. Reads were demultiplexed and grouped by UMI with MIGEC, and clonotypes were assembled and quantified with MiTCR. To remove erroneous sequences, TCR cDNA sequences were retained only when supported by two or more reads. The tcR package was used for downstream repertoire analysis, and clonotypes were matched between fractions using CDR3 nucleotide sequence together with V segment. VDJmatch was used to annotate antigen specificity against VDJdb, with one amino acid substitution in CDR3 allowed.

The V gene is TRBV6-2 or TRBV6-3 and the J gene is TRBJ1-1; no D gene is confidently identified. The starting material was CD4+ T cells sorted from PBMCs, obtained roughly 13 days after vaccination. This receptor was taken from a man in his forties or fifties who received an inactivated influenza vaccine. Donor details come from another sample of the same person, matched by shared clones. The CDR3 amino acid sequence is: CASSYSFGNTEAFF. The bases read TGTGCCAGCAGTTACTCGTTCGGGAACACTGAAGCTTTCTTT.